The rows below give T cell receptor beta chains drawn from one sample of a study of regulatory T cells in long-lasting Graves disease. TCRdb re-called the multiplex PCR reads with MiXCR, one entry per CDR3 protein. The profile shows 400,000 or so distinct CDR3 sequences, about 20% of them singletons. The source was peripheral blood mononuclear cells (PBMCs), collected when the disease was refractory, from a patient treated with antithyroid drugs. All receptors derive from a female donor with Graves disease. Both conserved end residues are trimmed from each CDR3.

j_call: TRBJ1-1
v_call: TRBV6-1
cdr3_length: 9
cdr3_aa: ASNGDTEAF

j_call: TRBJ2-7
v_call: TRBV29-1
cdr3_length: 13
cdr3_aa: SVRLSWETAYEQY

j_call: TRBJ2-2
v_call: TRBV28
cdr3_length: 12
cdr3_aa: ASRWGSDTGELF

j_call: TRBJ2-3
v_call: TRBV30
cdr3_length: 12
cdr3_aa: AWSVGVSADTQY

j_call: TRBJ1-4
v_call: TRBV4-1
cdr3_length: 14
cdr3_aa: ASSQDGNTFNEKLF

j_call: TRBJ1-5
v_call: TRBV20-1
cdr3_length: 14
cdr3_aa: SARDDVRGRGQPQH

j_call: TRBJ2-5
v_call: TRBV9
cdr3_length: 13
cdr3_aa: ASGSSGRFQETQY

j_call: TRBJ1-1
v_call: TRBV28
cdr3_length: 12
cdr3_aa: ASSPAGGGVRAF

j_call: TRBJ1-1
v_call: TRBV5-5
cdr3_length: 15
cdr3_aa: ASSFAGGQTMNTEAF

j_call: TRBJ2-5
v_call: TRBV6-5
cdr3_length: 12
cdr3_aa: ASSYSAAEETQY

j_call: TRBJ1-1
v_call: TRBV24-1
cdr3_length: 10
cdr3_aa: ATRQGNTEAF

j_call: TRBJ1-1
v_call: TRBV20-1
cdr3_length: 12
cdr3_aa: SARAVGGDTEAF

j_call: TRBJ2-1
v_call: TRBV6-1
cdr3_length: 14
cdr3_aa: ASSEEEGLRAYEQF

j_call: TRBJ1-2
v_call: TRBV6-1
cdr3_length: 11
cdr3_aa: ASSRAETYGYT

j_call: TRBJ1-1
v_call: TRBV18
cdr3_length: 10
cdr3_aa: ASSPLQGEAF

j_call: TRBJ2-5
v_call: TRBV24-1
cdr3_length: 13
cdr3_aa: ATSDFRQDFGTQY

j_call: TRBJ2-2
v_call: TRBV24-1
cdr3_length: 12
cdr3_aa: ATRTSGSLGELF

j_call: TRBJ2-2
v_call: TRBV13
cdr3_length: 17
cdr3_aa: ASSQPGLAGGRYTGELF

j_call: TRBJ1-1
v_call: TRBV2
cdr3_length: 15
cdr3_aa: ASSEWAPGGWDTEAF

j_call: TRBJ1-1
v_call: TRBV2
cdr3_length: 11
cdr3_aa: ASSFALNTEAF

j_call: TRBJ2-3
v_call: TRBV9
cdr3_length: 13
cdr3_aa: ASSVVGTGTDTQY

j_call: TRBJ2-4
v_call: TRBV5-4
cdr3_length: 12
cdr3_aa: ASSPGQGQNIQY

j_call: TRBJ1-1
v_call: TRBV12-3/TRBV12-4
cdr3_length: 12
cdr3_aa: ASKKTGQGPEAF

j_call: TRBJ2-7
v_call: TRBV27
cdr3_length: 11
cdr3_aa: ASSFRGWGEQY

j_call: TRBJ1-1
v_call: TRBV6-1
cdr3_length: 15
cdr3_aa: ASSDTGRRAMNTEAF

j_call: TRBJ1-6
v_call: TRBV20-1
cdr3_length: 11
cdr3_aa: SARANDNSPLH

j_call: TRBJ2-7
v_call: TRBV28
cdr3_length: 13
cdr3_aa: ASRGRGALSYEQY

j_call: TRBJ2-2
v_call: TRBV24-1
cdr3_length: 13
cdr3_aa: ATSDLRENTGELF

j_call: TRBJ1-4
v_call: TRBV12-5
cdr3_length: 12
cdr3_aa: ASAFEGVGEKLF

j_call: TRBJ2-5
v_call: TRBV3-1
cdr3_length: 12
cdr3_aa: ASSQEPQAETQY

j_call: TRBJ1-1
v_call: TRBV20-1
cdr3_length: 11
cdr3_aa: SATFGGGIEAF

j_call: TRBJ1-1
v_call: TRBV2
cdr3_length: 13
cdr3_aa: ASSEASNRNTEAF